The rows below give T cell receptor beta chains drawn from one sample of a study of CD8 T cells in ankylosing spondylitis. In TCRdb, the 5' RACE reads were re-called with MiXCR into one record per CDR3 protein. The data hold over 450,000 distinct CDR3 sequences, with about an eighth observed a single time. Sample: blood, either unsorted or a sorted T cell fraction (not recorded which). The receptors were gathered from a male donor with ankylosing spondylitis. CDR3s include the opening cysteine and the closing phenylalanine or tryptophan. The order of the fields is D gene, clone size, J gene, V gene, CDR3 protein, CDR3 DNA. The D gene is left open where the match is weak. Clone size appears in some rows only: once, few, many, or a class for an expanded clone.

D: TRBD2; size: few; J: TRBJ2-7; V: TRBV24-1; CDR3: CATSDSGGSGSLYEQYF; DNA: TGTGCCACCAGTGATTCAGGGGGTAGCGGGAGTTTGTACGAGCAGTACTTC
D: .; size: .; J: TRBJ2-5; V: TRBV7-2; CDR3: CASSLVHRGQETQYF; DNA: TGTGCCAGCAGCTTAGTCCACCGTGGGCAAGAGACCCAGTACTTC
D: .; size: .; J: TRBJ2-3; V: TRBV5-6; CDR3: CASSLTGTPDTDTQYF; DNA: TGTGCCAGCAGCCTCACCGGGACCCCAGACACAGATACGCAGTATTTT
D: TRBD1; size: .; J: TRBJ2-3; V: TRBV11-2; CDR3: CASSFTGGESTDTQYF; DNA: TGTGCCAGCAGCTTTACAGGGGGCGAGAGCACAGATACGCAGTATTTT
D: .; size: few; J: TRBJ2-4; V: TRBV5-6; CDR3: CASSVGIPGFGIQYF; DNA: TGTGCCAGCAGCGTGGGAATCCCAGGTTTTGGCATTCAGTACTTC
D: TRBD1; size: .; J: TRBJ1-6; V: TRBV20-1; CDR3: CSASGTGNIYNSPLHF; DNA: TGCAGTGCTAGTGGGACAGGGAACATCTATAATTCACCCCTCCACTTT
D: .; size: few; J: TRBJ1-5; V: TRBV5-1; CDR3: CASSPEGIRQPQHF; DNA: TGCGCCAGCAGCCCCGAAGGGATTAGGCAGCCCCAGCATTTT
D: TRBD1; size: .; J: TRBJ1-5; V: TRBV2; CDR3: CASSLGTARNQPQHF; DNA: TGTGCCAGCAGCCTCGGGACAGCGCGCAATCAGCCCCAGCATTTT
D: .; size: .; J: TRBJ1-4; V: TRBV4-1; CDR3: CASSPPLDEKLFF; DNA: TGCGCCAGCAGCCCCCCGTTGGATGAAAAACTGTTTTTT
D: TRBD2; size: few; J: TRBJ2-3; V: TRBV5-1; CDR3: CASSLRLAEITDTQYF; DNA: TGCGCCAGCAGCTTGAGGCTAGCGGAAATCACAGATACGCAGTATTTT
D: .; size: few; J: TRBJ2-2; V: TRBV2; CDR3: CASRELATGELFF; DNA: TGTGCCAGCAGGGAATTAGCGACCGGGGAGCTGTTTTTT
D: TRBD2; size: few; J: TRBJ2-1; V: TRBV6-1; CDR3: CASKGTSGRYNEQFF; DNA: TGTGCCAGCAAGGGGACTAGCGGGCGGTACAATGAGCAGTTCTTC
D: .; size: .; J: TRBJ2-1; V: TRBV20-1; CDR3: CSDSGGARDNEQFF; DNA: TGCAGTGATAGTGGCGGGGCTCGCGACAATGAGCAGTTCTTC
D: .; size: .; J: TRBJ1-1; V: TRBV20-1; CDR3: CSALWQNTEAFF; DNA: TGCAGTGCCCTGTGGCAGAACACTGAAGCTTTCTTT
D: TRBD2; size: few; J: TRBJ2-5; V: TRBV4-1; CDR3: CASSQALAGGLRQETQYF; DNA: TGCGCCAGCAGCCAAGCTCTAGCGGGAGGGCTACGGCAAGAGACCCAGTACTTC
D: .; size: many; J: TRBJ2-1; V: TRBV20-1; CDR3: CSARRTRTNEQFF; DNA: TGCAGTGCTAGGCGGACCCGTACCAATGAGCAGTTCTTC
D: TRBD1; size: .; J: TRBJ1-1; V: TRBV6-1; CDR3: CASSATGAGLWSPEAFF; DNA: TGTGCCAGCAGCGCGACAGGGGCAGGGTTATGGTCGCCTGAAGCTTTCTTT
D: .; size: .; J: TRBJ1-1; V: TRBV5-1; CDR3: CASSPAGANTEAFF; DNA: TGCGCCAGCAGCCCCGCAGGGGCGAACACTGAAGCTTTCTTT
D: TRBD2; size: .; J: TRBJ2-1; V: TRBV11-2; CDR3: CASSLGLAFSNEQFF; DNA: TGTGCCAGCAGCTTAGGACTAGCGTTCTCCAATGAGCAGTTCTTC
D: TRBD1; size: few; J: TRBJ2-7; V: TRBV11-2; CDR3: CASSSVGQRYEQYF; DNA: TGTGCCAGCAGCTCGGTGGGACAGCGATACGAGCAGTACTTC
D: .; size: many; J: TRBJ1-3; V: TRBV9; CDR3: CASSVGGGTSSGNTIYF; DNA: TGTGCCAGCAGCGTAGGGGGAGGGACCTCCTCTGGAAACACCATATATTTT
D: TRBD2; size: many; J: TRBJ2-2; V: TRBV12-3/TRBV12-4; CDR3: CASRITGTSAGELFF; DNA: TGTGCCAGCAGGATCACCGGGACTAGCGCCGGGGAGCTGTTTTTT
D: .; size: .; J: TRBJ1-3; V: TRBV7-2; CDR3: CASSLHRVTGNTIYF; DNA: TGTGCCAGCAGCTTGCACAGGGTCACTGGAAACACCATATATTTT
D: .; size: .; J: TRBJ2-6; V: TRBV7-6; CDR3: CASSFLGEGEANVLTF; DNA: TGTGCCAGCAGCTTCTTGGGGGAGGGGGAGGCCAACGTCCTGACTTTC
D: .; size: many; J: TRBJ2-2; V: TRBV12-3/TRBV12-4; CDR3: CASSFFRDTGELFF; DNA: TGTGCCAGCAGTTTTTTCAGAGACACCGGGGAGCTGTTTTTT
D: .; size: few; J: TRBJ1-4; V: TRBV20-1; CDR3: CSARVGGRSNEKLFF; DNA: TGCAGTGCTAGAGTGGGGGGGCGGTCTAATGAAAAACTGTTTTTT
D: .; size: many; J: TRBJ2-1; V: TRBV5-1; CDR3: CASSDYLGNEQFF; DNA: TGCGCCAGTTCGGACTACCTCGGCAATGAGCAGTTCTTC
D: .; size: few; J: TRBJ1-1; V: TRBV5-1; CDR3: CASRRGGGTDTEAFF; DNA: TGCGCCAGCCGCCGAGGGGGGGGGACGGACACTGAAGCTTTCTTT
D: .; size: .; J: TRBJ2-1; V: TRBV5-1; CDR3: CASNEKPSEQFF; DNA: TGCGCCAGCAACGAAAAACCGAGTGAGCAGTTCTTC
D: TRBD1; size: few; J: TRBJ1-2; V: TRBV4-2; CDR3: CASSQEVSVVAGGGYTF; DNA: TGTGCCAGCAGCCAAGAGGTTTCCGTTGTAGCAGGGGGTGGCTACACCTTC
D: .; size: few; J: TRBJ2-1; V: TRBV15; CDR3: CATSRDYQGDEQFF; DNA: TGTGCCACCAGCAGAGATTACCAGGGTGATGAGCAGTTCTTC